This TCR beta chain derives from a study of blood T cell repertoires in COVID-19. Produced via immunoSEQ multiplex PCR; TCRdb's table is partial and in-frame only. The table includes tens of thousands of clones, around 88% detected once. CDR3 length equals 15 residues. The germline CDR1 and CDR2 sequences are SEHNR and FQNEAQ (reference sequence). J lost 0 bases, V lost 5 bases, and 6 bases had no gene match. Material: peripheral blood. The source is a woman in her sixties with COVID-19, enrolled during active disease. The chain uses TRBV7-9 and TRBJ1-1; 7 bases map to TRBD1. CDR3 in amino acids: CASSVTGTVNTEAFF. The CDR3 bases are TGTGCCAGCAGCGTTACCGGGACAGTGAACACTGAAGCTTTCTTT. Supplemented by reference TRBV7-9 and TRBJ1-1, the full variable domain reads DTGVSQNPRHKITKRGQNVTFRCDPISEHNRLYWYRQTLGQGPEFLTYFQNEAQLEKSRLLSDRFSAERPKGSFSTLEIQRTEQGDSAMYLCASSVTGTVNTEAFFGQGTRLTVV.